This entry lists 32 T cell receptor beta chains sequenced from one sample in a study of Graves' ophthalmopathy and Graves' hyperthyroidism. TCR beta CDR3 regions were amplified from RNA transcripts. Second-round multiplex PCR came after first-round RT-PCR with HTBI primers. TCRdb re-called the multiplex PCR reads with MiXCR, one entry per CDR3 protein. The repertoire includes under 400,000 distinct CDR3 sequences, roughly a sixth of them detected once, and about 12% sits in the top ten. Sequenced input: peripheral blood. The receptors shown here come from an adult man with Graves' ophthalmopathy.

This clonotype occurred many times. The chain employs TRBV5-1 and TRBJ2-2; TRBD1 agrees at 10 bases. This CDR3 spans 16 amino acids. CDR1 is SGHRS, CDR2 YFSETQ, per germline. V trimming: 5 bases; J trimming: 0 bases; junction bases outside the gene matches: 4. CDR3 amino acids: CASRSGTGANTGELFF. CDR3 nucleotides: TGCGCCAGCAGATCCGGGACAGGGGCGAACACCGGGGAGCTGTTTTTT.

This clonotype has a count of ten or more. The V gene is TRBV9, the J gene TRBJ2-1; 10 bases are a match to TRBD2. Germline trimming cut 4 bases from V and 4 bases from J; bases unmatched to any gene: 8. Germline V gene lookup returns CDR1 SGDLS and CDR2 YYNGEE. The CDR3 runs 16 residues. The CDR3 region has the DNA TGTGCCAGCAGCTTTCGCCTAGCGGGGGCGTACAATGAGCAGTTCTTC. Translated: CASSFRLAGAYNEQFF.

V and J are TRBV6-1 and TRBJ1-1, with D unclear. The CDR3 runs 14 residues. V was shortened by 6 bases and J by 2 bases, with 13 bases between the two germline ends. Per germline, CDR1 MNHNS and CDR2 SASEGT. The DNA for the CDR3 is TGTGCCAGCAGCGGCGACCGGGTTAACACTGAAGCTTTCTTT. It is translated as CASSGDRVNTEAFF.

This clonotype was observed many times. The V and J genes are TRBV11-1 and TRBJ2-7, with 9 positions matching TRBD2. With 4 bases clipped from V and 1 base from J, the junction kept 8 bases outside the gene matches. The CDR3 is 16 amino acids. Looked up from germline, CDR1 is SGHAT and CDR2 is FQDESV (reference sequence). The CDR3 region is CASSYPTSGLSYEQYF. The CDR3 coding sequence is TGTGCCAGCAGCTATCCGACTAGCGGTTTATCCTACGAGCAGTACTTC.

This clonotype was observed at least ten times. The chain carries TRBV19 and TRBJ1-5; 7 positions agree with TRBD1. This CDR3 is 14 amino acids long. In germline, CDR1 is LNHDA, CDR2 SQIVND (reference sequence). V lost 7 bases, J lost 4 bases, and 7 bases stayed unmatched. CDR3 sequence reads: CASTFLQGNQPQHF. The DNA of the CDR3 is TGTGCCAGTACCTTTTTACAGGGGAATCAGCCCCAGCATTTT.

This clonotype has a count of ten or more. The CDR3 DNA reads TGTGCCAGCAGTTACGGGGGGGGGCTAGCGGGCCAAGAGACCCAGTACTTC. Residues: CASSYGGGLAGQETQYF. The V call is TRBV6-5, the J call TRBJ2-5, with 8 bases that match TRBD2. This CDR3 comprises 17 residues. With V trimmed by 2 bases and J by 1 base, 9 bases remained unmatched. Germline V gene lookup returns CDR1 MNHEY and CDR2 SVGAGI.

This clonotype was detected many times. This chain links TRBV5-1 with TRBJ2-7, with 7 bases that match TRBD1. This CDR3 comprises 16 residues. CDR1 is SGHRS and CDR2 is YFSETQ in the germline V gene. Trimming cost V 3 bases and J 3 bases; bases outside gene matches: 12. In DNA form, the CDR3 reads TGCGCCAGCAGCTCCCAGCCCGACAGGGTGTTCTACGAGCAGTACTTC. It is translated as CASSSQPDRVFYEQYF.

As for this clonotype: A clone one base away is much larger, so this may be a read error. V gene TRBV10-3 combines with J gene TRBJ2-5, with 10 nucleotides matching TRBD2. The CDR3 length is 15 residues. Germline assignment: CDR1 ENHRY and CDR2 SYGVKD. The CDR3 spells CAISDSSGSVEIQYF. Here the CDR3 DNA reads TGTGCCATCAGTGACTCTAGCGGGAGCGTAGAGATCCAGTACTTC.

This clonotype was found once. The chain joins TRBV2 to TRBJ2-5, with D perhaps matching TRBD1 (5 bases). Germline V gene data show CDR1 as SNHLY and CDR2 as FYNNEI. V was clipped by 7 bases and J by 1 base, with 19 bases between them. The CDR3 extends over 16 amino acids. For the CDR3, the DNA is TGTGCCAGCACTTCTCGAAGGGGCGTCCTCCAAGAGACCCAGTACTTC. Protein: CASTSRRGVLQETQYF.

Regarding this clonotype: Germline and junction disagree at one end, which may indicate a read error. The J gene is TRBJ2-5, the V gene TRBV27; D remains unclear. CDR3 length: 14 residues. Germline V gene sequence: CDR1 MNHEY, CDR2 SMNVEV (reference sequence). In DNA form, the CDR3 reads TGTGCCAGCAGTATTTCGAACGAGCGCCAGACCCGGTACTTC. Protein sequence: CASSISNERQTRYF.

This clonotype appeared many times. The V gene is TRBV24-1, the J gene TRBJ1-1, with D uncertain. Germline V lookup: CDR1 KGHDR, CDR2 SFDVKD. V lost 4 bases, J lost 8 bases, and 10 bases lay in between. CDR3 length: 12 amino acids. DNA of the CDR3: TGTGCCACCAGTGACCCACATGGGGAAGCTTTCTTT. Protein sequence: CATSDPHGEAFF.

In its sample, this clonotype was seen many times. The V gene is TRBV10-3, the J gene TRBJ2-7; TRBD2 matches at 8 bases. Germline V gene sequence: CDR1 ENHRY, CDR2 SYGVKD. J was trimmed by 1 base and V by 2 bases; bases with no gene match: 4. CDR3 length equals 15 residues. This CDR3 is CAISEVAGPSYEQYF. The CDR3 region has the DNA TGTGCCATCAGTGAGGTAGCGGGACCTTCCTACGAGCAGTACTTC.

The chain joins TRBV30 to TRBJ2-7, with TRBD2 as a possible D gene (6 bases). The germline gives CDR1 GTSNPN, CDR2 SVGIG (reference sequence). The V gene lost 4 bases and the J gene lost 2 bases, with 12 bases spanning the gap. This CDR3 has 13 residues. This CDR3 is CAWNRDSTYEQYF. The DNA of the CDR3 is TGTGCCTGGAATCGGGACTCAACCTACGAGCAGTACTTC.

This clonotype came up many times. The rearrangement uses TRBV7-9 and TRBJ2-7; D possibly corresponds to TRBD1 (6 bases). Per the germline V gene, CDR1 is SEHNR and CDR2 is FQNEAQ (reference sequence). The ends were cut back, 6 bases at V and 3 bases at J, with 9 bases in the middle. The CDR3 is 12 amino acids. The DNA for the CDR3 is TGTGCCAGCAGTGGGGACATCTACGAGCAGTACTTC. Translated: CASSGDIYEQYF.

Of note for this clonotype: One end of the junction does not line up with germline, which may come from a read error. The chain couples TRBV20-1 to TRBJ2-7, with D perhaps being TRBD1 or TRBD2 (5 bases each). The CDR3 length is 15 residues. Per germline, CDR1 DFQATT and CDR2 SNEGSKA (reference sequence). This CDR3 is CSARDGAGYTYEQSF. In nucleotides, the CDR3 is TGCAGTGCTAGGGACGGGGCAGGCTACACCTACGAGCAGTCCTTC.

The chain carries TRBV28 and TRBJ1-2; TRBD1 aligns across 12 bases. CDR1 is MDHEN and CDR2 is SYDVKM in the germline V gene. Losses at the gene ends were 5 bases for V and 4 bases for J; bases not matched to a gene: 8. This CDR3 is 16 amino acids long. CDR3 DNA: TGTGCCAGCAGTCCACCGGGACAGGGGGCAGGCTATGGCTACACCTTC. Residues: CASSPPGQGAGYGYTF.

This clonotype came up once. The chain has TRBV6-1 and TRBJ2-4, with D possibly called TRBD1 or TRBD2 (5 bases each). The V and J ends lost 2 bases and 2 bases respectively, with 10 bases between them. Germline V gene sequence: CDR1 MNHNS, CDR2 SASEGT. This CDR3 contains 15 residues. This CDR3 is CASSEWGSSKNIQYF. As DNA, the CDR3 is TGTGCCAGCAGTGAATGGGGGAGTTCCAAAAACATTCAGTACTTC.

This clonotype was observed many times. The chain joins TRBV5-4 to TRBJ2-7, with TRBD2 identical over 12 bases. V trimming: 3 bases; J trimming: 7 bases; junction bases outside the gene matches: 14. The CDR3 contains 17 residues. Germline-derived CDR1 and CDR2 are SGHNT and YYREEE (reference sequence). The CDR3 coding sequence is TGTGCCAGCAGCTCCCGAACTAGCGGGGGGTTCCTGTGGGAGCAGTACTTC. The encoded protein is CASSSRTSGGFLWEQYF.

Ten or more counts support this clonotype. The rearrangement links TRBV6-1 to TRBJ1-1, with D tentatively TRBD1 (5 bases). CDR1 is MNHNS, CDR2 SASEGT, per germline. The CDR3 has 12 residues. V lost 4 bases and J lost 7, with 10 bases in between. CDR3 in DNA: TGTGCCAGCAGTGGTTTAGGGGTTGAAGCTTTCTTT. Encoded protein: CASSGLGVEAFF.

This clonotype was seen at least ten times. The chain is built from TRBV20-1 and TRBJ1-2; a weak D match, TRBD1 (5 bases). Germline V gene sequence: CDR1 DFQATT, CDR2 SNEGSKA (reference sequence). This CDR3 region has 14 residues. Between the trimmed V and J ends, which lost 8 bases and 4 bases, there was a span of 20 bases. The DNA for the CDR3 is TGCAGTCTCCCAGACCCGACAGTGGTCTATGGCTACACCTTC. Translating gives CSLPDPTVVYGYTF.

This clonotype was recorded many times. V and J are TRBV10-3 and TRBJ2-7; TRBD1 matches 12 bases. This CDR3 spans 16 amino acids. V was pared by 7 bases and J by 5 bases, with 12 bases of the junction left unmatched. Germline CDR1 is ENHRY and CDR2 is SYGVKD. CDR3 coding DNA: TGTGCCATCACCCCGACGACCGGGACAGGGGGCGACGAGCAGTACTTC. As protein: CAITPTTGTGGDEQYF.

At least ten counts were recorded for this clonotype. The V and J genes are TRBV30 and TRBJ2-7; 7 bases fit TRBD1. This CDR3 spans 13 amino acids. Germline V gene lookup returns CDR1 GTSNPN and CDR2 SVGIG (reference sequence). Trimming took 4 bases from V and 3 from J; bases not matched to a gene: 6. The CDR3 loop is CAWTQGTNYEQYF. Written as DNA, the CDR3 is TGTGCCTGGACACAGGGGACGAACTACGAGCAGTACTTC.

Concerning this clonotype: An end of the junction differs from the germline gene, which may be a read error. The genes are TRBV20-1 and TRBJ2-7; the D is unclear. This CDR3 comprises 12 residues. Germline-derived CDR1 and CDR2 are DFQATT and SNEGSKA (reference sequence). The CDR3 DNA reads as TGCAGTGCTACTGTTACCGGAAGCGAGCAGTGCTTC. Its translation is CSATVTGSEQCF.

This clonotype showed up many times. The chain employs TRBV6-1 and TRBJ2-7, with TRBD1 matching 12 bases. V lost 7 bases and J lost 4; bases outside the gene matches: 5. The CDR3 is 14 residues long. CDR1 and CDR2 from the germline V gene are MNHNS and SASEGT. The CDR3 loop is CASTRDRGLYEQYF. CDR3 coding DNA: TGTGCCAGCACCCGGGACAGGGGGCTATACGAGCAGTACTTC.

As regards this clonotype: A read error may be the cause here, since a much bigger clone is one base away. The chain couples TRBV7-3 to TRBJ2-5; no clear D. The germline gives CDR1 SGHTA, CDR2 FQGTGA. CDR3 size: 14 residues. This chain's CDR3 is CASSLNGVQETLYF. The CDR3 DNA reads TGTGCCAGCAGCTTAAATGGAGTCCAAGAGACCCTGTACTTC.

Ten or more counts support this clonotype. CDR3 sequence (DNA): TGCAGTGCCCCTCCAGGGTGGGGCACTGAAGCTTTCTTT. Its translation is CSAPPGWGTEAFF. The chain carries TRBV20-1 and TRBJ1-1; D is possibly TRBD1 (5 bases). The CDR3 totals 13 residues. Trimming cost V 6 bases and J 4 bases, with 15 bases left between them. The germline CDR1 and CDR2 sequences are DFQATT and SNEGSKA (reference sequence).

This clonotype was observed at least ten times. The chain recombines TRBV29-1 with TRBJ1-1; D perhaps matches TRBD1 (6 bases). V was trimmed by 7 bases and J by 4 bases, leaving 16 bases between them. The CDR3 runs to 13 residues. Germline V lookup: CDR1 SQVTM, CDR2 ANQGSEA. The CDR3 coding sequence is TGCAGCGCTATCAGACAGGTCGGCACTGAAGCTTTCTTT. This gives the protein CSAIRQVGTEAFF.

Ten or more counts support this clonotype. The chain has TRBV11-2 and TRBJ1-2; unclear D gene. Trimming took 5 bases from V and 1 from J, leaving 11 bases between them. Per germline, CDR1 SGHAT and CDR2 FQNNGV. The CDR3 is made up of 14 amino acids. The CDR3 sequence is CASSPPVLNYGYTF. The CDR3 coding sequence is TGTGCCAGCAGCCCGCCCGTCCTTAACTATGGCTACACCTTC. The full variable domain, completed using reference TRBV11-2 and TRBJ1-2, is EAGVAQSPRYKIIEKRQSVAFWCNPISGHATLYWYQQILGQGPKLLIQFQNNGVVDDSQLPKDRFSAERLKGVDSTLKIQPAKLEDSAVYLCASSPPVLNYGYTFGSGTRLTVV.

This clonotype was recorded at least ten times. V gene TRBV20-1 combines with J gene TRBJ1-2, with 10 positions matching TRBD1. The CDR3 has 15 amino acids. Per germline, CDR1 DFQATT and CDR2 SNEGSKA (reference sequence). Trimming cost V 3 bases and J 8 bases; bases outside gene matches: 12. The CDR3 region is CSARKPGQGIAGYTF. CDR3 coding DNA: TGCAGTGCTAGGAAACCGGGACAGGGGATTGCGGGCTACACCTTC.

This clonotype appeared many times. The gene calls are TRBV20-1 and TRBJ1-2; D not resolved. Germline CDR1 reads DFQATT; CDR2 reads SNEGSKA (reference sequence). This CDR3 is 16 amino acids long. V lost 0 bases, J lost 0 bases, and 14 bases lay in between. The CDR3 coding sequence is TGCAGTGCTAGAGATGGAGCAGAACTTACTAACTATGGCTACACCTTC. It encodes CSARDGAELTNYGYTF.

This clonotype was seen repeatedly, ten times or more. The rearrangement joins TRBV7-9 to TRBJ1-1; TRBD1 might be the D (5 bases). Trimming left V 7 bases short and J 1 base short, with 19 bases between. CDR3 length equals 16 residues. CDR1 is SEHNR and CDR2 is FQNEAQ in the germline V gene (reference sequence). The CDR3 DNA is TGTGCCAGCACCTCCGGGGGGAGCCCGCAGAACACTGAAGCTTTCTTT. The encoded protein is CASTSGGSPQNTEAFF.

This clonotype appeared many times. Since a much larger clone is just one base distant, this may be a read error. The chain couples TRBV20-1 to TRBJ2-7, with D perhaps matching TRBD2 (6 bases). Between the trimmed V and J ends, which lost 6 bases and 5 bases, there was a span of 20 bases. Germline CDR1 reads DFQATT; CDR2 reads SNEGSKA (reference sequence). The CDR3 covers 14 residues. CDR3 nucleotide sequence: TGCAGTGCAAGACGGGAGAACCTTGTACACGAGCAGTACTTC. It encodes CSARRENLVHEQYF.